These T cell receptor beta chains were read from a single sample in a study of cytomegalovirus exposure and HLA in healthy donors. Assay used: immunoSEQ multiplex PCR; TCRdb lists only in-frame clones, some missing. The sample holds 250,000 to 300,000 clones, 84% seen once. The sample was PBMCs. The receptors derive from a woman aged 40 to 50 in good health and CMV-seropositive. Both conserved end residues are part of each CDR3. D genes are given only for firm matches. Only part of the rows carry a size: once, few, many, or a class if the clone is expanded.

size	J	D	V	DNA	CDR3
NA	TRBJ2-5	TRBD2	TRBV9	TGTGCCAGCAGCGTTACTAGCGGGGGACAAGAGACCCAGTACTTC	CASSVTSGGQETQYF
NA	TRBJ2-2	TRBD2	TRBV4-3	TGCGCCAGCAGCCAAGATGGTAGCGGGAGACCCCACGGCACCGGGGAGCTGTTTTTT	CASSQDGSGRPHGTGELFF
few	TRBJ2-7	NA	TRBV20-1	TGCAGTGCCGAAGAGGGCTACGAGCAGTACTTC	CSAEEGYEQYF
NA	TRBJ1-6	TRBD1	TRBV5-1	TGCGCCAGCAGCTACCAGGGGGCGAATTCACCCCTCCACTTT	CASSYQGANSPLHF
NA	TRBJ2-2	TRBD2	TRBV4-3	TGCGCCAGCAGCCAAGTCCGGACTAGCGCTTCGGGAGACACCGGGGAGCCGTTTTTT	CASSQVRTSASGDTGEPFF
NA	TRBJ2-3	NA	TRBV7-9	TGTGCCAGCAGCTTATCCACAGCAGTCGATACGCAGTATTTT	CASSLSTAVDTQYF
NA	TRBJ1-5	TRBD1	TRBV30	TGTGCCTGTCCGAAAAGGAGGGACAGCGTTGATCAGCCCCAGCATTTT	CACPKRRDSVDQPQHF
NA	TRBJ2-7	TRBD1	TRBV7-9	TGTGCCAGCAGCATGACAGGGACCTACGAGCAGTACTTC	CASSMTGTYEQYF
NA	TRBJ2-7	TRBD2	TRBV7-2	TGTGCCAGCAGCTTAGCGCGGTTTCTAGCGGGAGGGCCCTACGAGCAGTACTTC	CASSLARFLAGGPYEQYF
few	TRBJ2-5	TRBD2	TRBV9	TGTGCCAGCAGCGTACGCTTCGGGACTAGCGGGATAGGGACCCAGTACTTC	CASSVRFGTSGIGTQYF
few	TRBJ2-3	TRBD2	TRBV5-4	TGTGCCAGCAGCTTCAAACCGGGACTAGCGCGCGGAGGGGATACGCAGTATTTT	CASSFKPGLARGGDTQYF
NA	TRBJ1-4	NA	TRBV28	TGTGCCAGCAGGCTAAATGAAAAACTGTTTTTT	CASRLNEKLFF
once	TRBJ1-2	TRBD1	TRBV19	TGTGCCAGTAGCGACAATCACAGGGGAGCTAACTATGGCTACACCTTC	CASSDNHRGANYGYTF
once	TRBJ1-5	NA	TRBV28	TGTGCCAGCAGCACCATCCGACAGAATCAGCCCCAGCATTTT	CASSTIRQNQPQHF
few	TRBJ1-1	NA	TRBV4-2	TGTGCCAGCAGCCAAGATGCAGGGTTTGAAGCTTTCTTT	CASSQDAGFEAFF
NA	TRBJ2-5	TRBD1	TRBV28	TGTGCCAGCGGCCGACAGGGGGCGAAGACCCAGTACTTC	CASGRQGAKTQYF
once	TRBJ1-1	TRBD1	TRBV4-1	TGCGCCAGCAGCCAAGAAGGGCTAACAGGGGATCTTATGAAGGCTGAAGCTTTCTTT	CASSQEGLTGDLMKAEAFF
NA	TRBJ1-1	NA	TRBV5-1	TGCGCCAGCAGCTTGCGGGGGGCAGCTTTCTTT	CASSLRGAAFF
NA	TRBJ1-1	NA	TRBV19	TGTGCCAGTATCTCAGTGTCTGAAGCTTTCTTT	CASISVSEAFF
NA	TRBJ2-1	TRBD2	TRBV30	TGTGCCTGGAGTAAGAGACTAGCGGGGTTGTACAATGAGCAGTTCTTC	CAWSKRLAGLYNEQFF
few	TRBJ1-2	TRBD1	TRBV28	TGTGCCAGCAGGGTAGGACGGGGACAGACTAACTATGGCTACACCTTC	CASRVGRGQTNYGYTF
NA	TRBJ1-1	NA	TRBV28	TGTGCCAGCCGCGCCCGGAGGTCCCACAACACTGAAGCTTTCTTT	CASRARRSHNTEAFF
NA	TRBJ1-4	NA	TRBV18	TGTGCCAGCTCACCACCTTCACAGAGACCTAATGAAAAACTGTTTTTT	CASSPPSQRPNEKLFF
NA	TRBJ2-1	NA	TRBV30	TGTGCCTGGAGTGCTCCTAATGGTAATGAGCAGTTCTTC	CAWSAPNGNEQFF
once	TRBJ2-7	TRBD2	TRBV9	TGTGCCAGCAGCCTCACCTCGACTAGCCTCTCCTACGAGCAGTACTTC	CASSLTSTSLSYEQYF
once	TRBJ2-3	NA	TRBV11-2	TGTGCCAGCAGCTCCTCTGGGGGGAGATACACAGATACGCAGTATTTT	CASSSSGGRYTDTQYF
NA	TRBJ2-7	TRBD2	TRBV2	TGTGCCAGCTGCCGGGACTACTCCTACGAGCAGTACTTC	CASCRDYSYEQYF
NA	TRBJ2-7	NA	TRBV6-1	TGTGCCAGCAGTACAGGATACGAGCAGTACTTC	CASSTGYEQYF
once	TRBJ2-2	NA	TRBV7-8	TGTGCCAGCAGTTTGACACCTTTGAACACCGGGGAGCTGTTTTTT	CASSLTPLNTGELFF
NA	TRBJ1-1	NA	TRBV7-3	TGTGCCAGCAGCCCCGGGGGCACTGAAGCTTTCTTT	CASSPGGTEAFF
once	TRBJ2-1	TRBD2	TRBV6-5	TGTGCCAGCAGTTACCAGAGCGGGAGGGACAATGAGCAGTTCTTC	CASSYQSGRDNEQFF
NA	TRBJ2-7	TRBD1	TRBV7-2	TGTGCCAGCAGCTTAGTGGGACAGAGTTTCTCCTACGAGCAGTACTTC	CASSLVGQSFSYEQYF
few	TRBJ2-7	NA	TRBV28	TGTGCCAGCGGCCCCTACGAGCAGTACTTC	CASGPYEQYF
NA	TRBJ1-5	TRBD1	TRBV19	TGTGCCAGTAGATATAACAGGGGTTCTGGCAATCAGCCCCAGCATTTT	CASRYNRGSGNQPQHF
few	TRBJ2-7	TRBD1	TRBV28	TGTGCCAGCAGCCGTGGGACAGGGACCTACGAGCAGTACTTC	CASSRGTGTYEQYF
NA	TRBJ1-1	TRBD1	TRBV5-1	TGCGCCAGCAGCGTACAGGGGGCTACTGACACTGAAGCTTTCTTT	CASSVQGATDTEAFF
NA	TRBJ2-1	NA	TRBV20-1	TGCAGTGCTAGGAGGGATGAGCAGTTCTTC	CSARRDEQFF
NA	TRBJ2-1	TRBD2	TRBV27	TGTGCCAGCAGTTTCGGACTAGCGGGAGGGCCTAGCTCCTACAATGAGCAGTTCTTC	CASSFGLAGGPSSYNEQFF
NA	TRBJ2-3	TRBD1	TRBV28	TGTGCCAGCAGTCCCGGACAGGGAGTTGCAGATACGCAGTATTTT	CASSPGQGVADTQYF
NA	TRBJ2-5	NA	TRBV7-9	TGTGCCAGCAGCCCACAGGGAGGGAAAGAGACCCAGTACTTC	CASSPQGGKETQYF